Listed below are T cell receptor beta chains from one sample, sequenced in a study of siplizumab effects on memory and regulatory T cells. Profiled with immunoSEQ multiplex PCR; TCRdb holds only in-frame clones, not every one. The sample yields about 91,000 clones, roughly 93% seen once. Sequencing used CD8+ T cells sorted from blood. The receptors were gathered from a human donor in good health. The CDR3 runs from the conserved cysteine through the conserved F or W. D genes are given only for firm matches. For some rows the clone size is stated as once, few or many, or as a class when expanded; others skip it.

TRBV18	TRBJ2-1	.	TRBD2	CASSRRAGGEDNEQFF	TGTGCCAGCTCACGACGAGCGGGAGGGGAAGACAATGAGCAGTTCTTC
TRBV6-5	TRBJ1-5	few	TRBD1	CASSYSGGGQPQHF	TGTGCCAGCAGTTACTCAGGGGGCGGGCAGCCCCAGCATTTT
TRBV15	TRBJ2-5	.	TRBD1	CATREGQGAFETQYF	TGTGCCACCAGAGAGGGACAGGGGGCTTTTGAGACCCAGTACTTC
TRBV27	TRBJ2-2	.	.	CASWAPGRIGELFF	TGTGCCAGCTGGGCGCCGGGGCGCATCGGGGAGCTGTTTTTT
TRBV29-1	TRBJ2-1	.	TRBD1	CSASGTGGEGEQFF	TGCAGCGCCTCCGGGACAGGGGGCGAGGGTGAGCAGTTCTTC
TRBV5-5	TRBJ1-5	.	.	CASSLIQGGQPQHF	TGTGCCAGCAGCTTGATACAGGGTGGCCAGCCCCAGCATTTT
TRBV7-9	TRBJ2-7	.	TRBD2	CASSARTGGPLYEQYF	TGTGCCAGCAGCGCACGAACGGGGGGTCCCCTCTACGAGCAGTACTTC
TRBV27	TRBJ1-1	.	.	CASSQGAEAFF	TGTGCCAGCAGCCAGGGCGCTGAAGCTTTCTTT
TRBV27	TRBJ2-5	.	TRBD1	CASKHGTGRRETQYF	TGTGCCAGCAAACACGGGACAGGGCGGCGGGAGACCCAGTACTTC
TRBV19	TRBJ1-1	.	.	CASSIALTLNTEAFF	TGTGCCAGTAGTATAGCGCTGACTTTGAACACTGAAGCTTTCTTT
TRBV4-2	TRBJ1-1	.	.	CASAAVGTEAFF	TGTGCCAGCGCTGCGGTAGGCACTGAAGCTTTCTTT
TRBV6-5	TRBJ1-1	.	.	CASGSWGNTEAFF	TGTGCCAGCGGTTCTTGGGGGAACACTGAAGCTTTCTTT
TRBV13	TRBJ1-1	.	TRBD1	CASSGTGMNTEAFF	TGTGCCAGCAGCGGGACAGGGATGAACACTGAAGCTTTCTTT
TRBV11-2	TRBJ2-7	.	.	CASSLVDTAYEQYF	TGTGCCAGCAGCTTAGTCGACACAGCCTACGAGCAGTACTTC
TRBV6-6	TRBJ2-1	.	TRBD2	CASSPTSGGGNEQFF	TGTGCCAGCAGTCCCACTAGCGGGGGTGGCAATGAGCAGTTCTTC
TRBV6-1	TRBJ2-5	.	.	CAILGGTRETQYF	TGTGCCATCCTCGGAGGGACCCGGGAGACCCAGTACTTC
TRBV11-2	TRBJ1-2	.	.	CASSFTGWGYGYTF	TGTGCCAGCAGCTTTACAGGATGGGGCTATGGCTACACCTTC
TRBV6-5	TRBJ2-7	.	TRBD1	CASTIGQGGREQYF	TGTGCCAGCACCATAGGACAGGGCGGTCGGGAGCAGTACTTC
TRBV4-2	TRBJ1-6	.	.	CASSQVDGTSYNSPLHF	TGTGCCAGCAGCCAAGTGGACGGGACCTCCTATAATTCACCCCTCCACTTT
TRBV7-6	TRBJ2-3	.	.	CASSPGYGADTQYF	TGTGCCAGCAGCCCAGGGTACGGGGCAGATACGCAGTATTTT
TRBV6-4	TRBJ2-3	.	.	CASSDSSGEICTDTQYF	TGTGCCAGCAGTGACTCGTCAGGGGAAATTTGTACAGATACGCAGTATTTT
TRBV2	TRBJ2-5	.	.	CASTDSQETQYF	TGTGCCAGCACTGACAGTCAAGAGACCCAGTACTTC
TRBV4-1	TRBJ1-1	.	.	CASSLGRGITEAFF	TGCGCCAGCAGCCTCGGTAGGGGGATCACTGAAGCTTTCTTT
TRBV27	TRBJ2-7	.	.	CASSLGGAHLYEQYF	TGTGCCAGCAGTTTGGGGGGGGCGCATTTGTACGAGCAGTACTTC